One TCR beta chain is described in this entry. V gave up 4 bases and J gave up 0 bases, with 12 bases separating them. The CDR3 consists of 14 residues. CDR1 and CDR2 from the germline V gene are GTSNPN and SVGIG (reference sequence). Libraries were prepared by immunoSEQ multiplex PCR; TCRdb keeps only in-frame clonotypes and omits some of them. The sample holds some 2.1 million clones, approximately 95% seen once. Naive CD8 cells lacked CD45RO and underwent positive selection for CCR7, leaving out terminally differentiated effector memory CD45RA+ cells. The data derive from a study of shared clonotypes between healthy human individuals.

V is TRBV30 and J is TRBJ1-2; unclear D gene. The receptor's source is a man younger than 35 in good health. Sequencing was done on a sample of naive CD8+ T cells sorted from blood. The CDR3 is CAWNPDPANYGYTF. The DNA for the CDR3 is TGTGCCTGGAACCCGGACCCTGCTAACTATGGCTACACCTTC.